Following are 8 T cell receptor beta chains from one sample sequenced in a study of cytomegalovirus exposure and HLA in healthy donors. Repertoires were generated with immunoSEQ multiplex PCR, while TCRdb's copy carries only in-frame clones and drops some. This sample has 90,000 to 150,000 clones, with about 91% found just once. The specimen was PBMCs. The receptors stem from a young man in good health and CMV-seronegative.

This clone occurred once. V gene TRBV19 combines with J gene TRBJ2-7; TRBD1 matches 7 bases. This CDR3 is 14 amino acids long. Germline assignment: CDR1 LNHDA and CDR2 SQIVND (reference sequence). With 5 bases clipped from V and 3 bases from J, the junction kept 7 bases outside the gene matches. CDR3 amino acids: CASSPQGQNYEQYF. CDR3 nucleotides: TGTGCCAGTAGTCCACAGGGACAGAACTACGAGCAGTACTTC.

This clone was seen just once. This chain joins TRBV6-4 and TRBJ2-3; no definite D call. The CDR3 loop spans 13 amino acids. Per the germline V gene, CDR1 is MRHNA and CDR2 is SNTAGT. V gave up 5 bases and J gave up 3 bases, with 9 bases separating them. CDR3 DNA sequence: TGTGCCAGCAGTCTGGAGCAAACAGATACGCAGTATTTT. Translated, it gives CASSLEQTDTQYF.

This clone was seen once. V is TRBV14 and J is TRBJ1-2; D not resolved. Germline V gene sequence: CDR1 SGHDN, CDR2 FVKESK. The V and J ends lost 0 bases and 5 bases respectively, with 16 bases between them. The length of the CDR3 is 16 residues. The CDR3 nucleotides are TGTGCCAGCAGCCAAGAACCCGGTCTCCCCTTATATGGCTACACCTTC. It codes for CASSQEPGLPLYGYTF.

V and J are TRBV28 and TRBJ1-4; no clear D gene. CDR3 length: 13 residues. V lost 3 bases and J 10 bases, leaving 12 bases between the germline ends. Per the germline V gene, CDR1 is MDHEN and CDR2 is SYDVKM. The CDR3: CASSLAPGPKLFF. The CDR3 DNA sequence: TGTGCCAGCAGTTTGGCCCCAGGCCCAAAACTGTTTTTT.

This clone was observed once. CDR3 sequence: CASIKGQGKNTGELFF. Written as DNA, the CDR3 is TGCGCCAGCATCAAGGGACAGGGCAAAAACACCGGGGAGCTGTTTTTT. The J gene is TRBJ2-2, the V gene TRBV23-1; the match to TRBD1 covers 9 bases. TRBV23-1 counts as an open reading frame of uncertain function. V was pared by 7 bases and J by 2 bases, with 8 bases of the junction left unmatched. The length of the CDR3 is 16 residues.

This clone was detected only once. The V and J genes are TRBV4-3 and TRBJ1-6; no definite D call. The V gene's germline CDR1 is LGHNA and CDR2 YSLEER. V lost 0 bases to trimming and J lost 7 bases, with 7 bases between them. The CDR3 is 14 residues long. DNA for the CDR3: TGCGCCAGCAGCCAAGATCAATTGAATTCACCCCTCCACTTT. The encoded protein is CASSQDQLNSPLHF.

V usage is TRBV11-2 and J usage is TRBJ2-7; maybe TRBD1 (5 bases). The V end was cut by 0 bases, the J end by 4 bases, with 10 bases between. The germline V gene has CDR1 SGHAT and CDR2 FQNNGV. This CDR3 spans 14 amino acids. CDR3 residues: CASSLDTGRYEQYF. The DNA for the CDR3 is TGTGCCAGCAGCTTAGACACAGGCAGGTACGAGCAGTACTTC.

The V and J genes are TRBV19 and TRBJ1-2; D possibly corresponds to TRBD1 (5 bases). The germline V and J ends were trimmed by 5 bases and 4 bases, with 17 bases remaining between them. There are 15 residues in the CDR3. CDR1 is LNHDA and CDR2 is SQIVND in the germline V gene (reference sequence). The CDR3 sequence: CASSPAGFSGYGYTF. The CDR3 coding sequence is TGTGCCAGTAGTCCCGCAGGGTTTAGTGGCTATGGCTACACCTTC. The full variable domain, with the rest looked up from reference TRBV19 and TRBJ1-2, is DGGITQSPKYLFRKEGQNVTLSCEQNLNHDAMYWYRQDPGQGLRLIYYSQIVNDFQKGDIAEGYSVSREKKESFPLTVTSAQKNPTAFYLCASSPAGFSGYGYTFGSGTRLTVV.